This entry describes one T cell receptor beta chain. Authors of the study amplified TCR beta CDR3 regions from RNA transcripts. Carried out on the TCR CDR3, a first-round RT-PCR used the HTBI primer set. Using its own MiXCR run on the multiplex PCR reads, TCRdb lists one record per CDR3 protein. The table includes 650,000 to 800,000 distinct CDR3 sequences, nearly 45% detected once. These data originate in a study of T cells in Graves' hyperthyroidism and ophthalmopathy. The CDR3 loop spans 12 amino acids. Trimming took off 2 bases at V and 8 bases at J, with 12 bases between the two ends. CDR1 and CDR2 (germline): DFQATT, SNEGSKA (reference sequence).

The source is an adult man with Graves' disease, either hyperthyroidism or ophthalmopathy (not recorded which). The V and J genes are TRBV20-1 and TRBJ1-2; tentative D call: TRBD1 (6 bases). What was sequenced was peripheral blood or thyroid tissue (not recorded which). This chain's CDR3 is CSARRGAEGYTF. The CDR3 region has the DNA TGCAGTGCTAGAAGGGGGGCAGAGGGCTACACCTTC.